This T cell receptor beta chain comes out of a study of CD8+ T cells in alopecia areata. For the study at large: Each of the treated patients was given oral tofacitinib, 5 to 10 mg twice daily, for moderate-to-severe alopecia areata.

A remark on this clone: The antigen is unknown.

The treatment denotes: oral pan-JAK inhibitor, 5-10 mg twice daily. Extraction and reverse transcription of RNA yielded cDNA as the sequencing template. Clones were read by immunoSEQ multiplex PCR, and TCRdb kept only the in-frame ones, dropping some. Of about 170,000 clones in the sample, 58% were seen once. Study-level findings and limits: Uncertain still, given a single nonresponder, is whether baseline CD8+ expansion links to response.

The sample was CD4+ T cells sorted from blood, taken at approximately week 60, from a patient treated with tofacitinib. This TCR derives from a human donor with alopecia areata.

CDR3 region: CASGYTGGTDTQYF. CDR3 coding DNA: TGTGCCAGTGGTTATACAGGGGGCACAGATACGCAGTATTTT. The V and J genes are TRBV10-3 and TRBJ2-3; TRBD1 aligns across 7 bases. The CDR3 contains 14 residues. Germline V gene data show CDR1 as ENHRY and CDR2 as SYGVKD. Trimming removed 10 bases from V and 1 base from J; junction bases left unmatched: 8.